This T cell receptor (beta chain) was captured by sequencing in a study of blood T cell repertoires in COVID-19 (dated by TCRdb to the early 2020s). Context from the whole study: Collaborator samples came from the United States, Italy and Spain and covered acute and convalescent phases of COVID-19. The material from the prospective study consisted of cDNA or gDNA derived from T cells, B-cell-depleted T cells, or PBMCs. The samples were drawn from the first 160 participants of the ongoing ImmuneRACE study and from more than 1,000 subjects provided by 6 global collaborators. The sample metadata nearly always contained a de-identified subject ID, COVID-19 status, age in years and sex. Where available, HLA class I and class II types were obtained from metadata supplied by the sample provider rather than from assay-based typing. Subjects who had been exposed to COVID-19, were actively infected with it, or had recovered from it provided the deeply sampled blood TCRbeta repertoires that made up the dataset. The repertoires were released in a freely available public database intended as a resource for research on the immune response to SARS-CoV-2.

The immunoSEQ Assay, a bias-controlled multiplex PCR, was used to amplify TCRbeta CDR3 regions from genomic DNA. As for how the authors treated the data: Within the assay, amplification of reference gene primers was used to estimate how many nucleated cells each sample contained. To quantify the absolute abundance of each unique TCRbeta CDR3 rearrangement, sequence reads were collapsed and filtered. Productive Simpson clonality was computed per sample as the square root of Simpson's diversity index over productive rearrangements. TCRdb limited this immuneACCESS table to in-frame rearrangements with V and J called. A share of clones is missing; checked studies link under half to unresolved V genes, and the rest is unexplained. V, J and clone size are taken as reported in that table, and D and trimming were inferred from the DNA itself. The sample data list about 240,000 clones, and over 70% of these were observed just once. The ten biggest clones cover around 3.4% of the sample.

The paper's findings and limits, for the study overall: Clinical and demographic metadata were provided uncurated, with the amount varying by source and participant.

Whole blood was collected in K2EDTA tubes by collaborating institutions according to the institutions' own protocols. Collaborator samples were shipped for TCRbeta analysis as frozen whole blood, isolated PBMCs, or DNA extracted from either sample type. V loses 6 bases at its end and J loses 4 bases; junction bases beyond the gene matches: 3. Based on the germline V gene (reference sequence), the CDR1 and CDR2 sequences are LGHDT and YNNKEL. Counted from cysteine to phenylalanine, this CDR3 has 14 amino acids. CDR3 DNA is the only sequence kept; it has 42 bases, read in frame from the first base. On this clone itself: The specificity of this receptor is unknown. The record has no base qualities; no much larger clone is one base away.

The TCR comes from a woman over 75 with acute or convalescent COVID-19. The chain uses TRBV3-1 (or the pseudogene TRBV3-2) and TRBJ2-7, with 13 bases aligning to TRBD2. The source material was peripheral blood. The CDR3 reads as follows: CASSAGLAGYEQYF. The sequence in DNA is TGTGCCAGCAGTGCGGGACTAGCGGGGTACGAGCAGTACTTC.